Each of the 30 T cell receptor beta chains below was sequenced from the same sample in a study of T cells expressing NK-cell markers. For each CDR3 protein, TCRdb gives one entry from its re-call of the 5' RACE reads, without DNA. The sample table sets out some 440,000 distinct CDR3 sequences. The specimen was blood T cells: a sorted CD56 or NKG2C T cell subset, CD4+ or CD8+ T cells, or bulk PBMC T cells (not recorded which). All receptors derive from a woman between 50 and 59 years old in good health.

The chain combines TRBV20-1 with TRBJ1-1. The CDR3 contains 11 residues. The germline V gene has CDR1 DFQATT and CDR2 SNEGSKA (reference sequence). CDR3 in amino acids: CSLHVNTEAFF.

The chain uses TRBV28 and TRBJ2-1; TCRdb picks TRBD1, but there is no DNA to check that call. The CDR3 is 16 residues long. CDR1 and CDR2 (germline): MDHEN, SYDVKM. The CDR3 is CASSPSRTGEGDEQFF.

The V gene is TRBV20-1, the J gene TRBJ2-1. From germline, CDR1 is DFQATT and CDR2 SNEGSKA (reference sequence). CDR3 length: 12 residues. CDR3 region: CSARGGYFEQFF.

The CDR3 protein is CATTGLFKGQPQHF. The rearrangement uses TRBV15 and TRBJ1-5. This CDR3 comprises 14 residues. CDR1 LNHNV and CDR2 YYDKDF come from the germline V gene (reference sequence).

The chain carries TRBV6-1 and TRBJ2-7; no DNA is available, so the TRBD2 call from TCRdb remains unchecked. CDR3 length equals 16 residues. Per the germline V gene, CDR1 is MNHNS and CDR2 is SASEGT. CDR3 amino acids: CASSESMGLGGYEQYF.

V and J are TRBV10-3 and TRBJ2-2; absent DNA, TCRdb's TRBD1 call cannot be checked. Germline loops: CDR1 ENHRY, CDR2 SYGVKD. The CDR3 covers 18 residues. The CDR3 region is CAIRTGTVDLSNTGELFF.

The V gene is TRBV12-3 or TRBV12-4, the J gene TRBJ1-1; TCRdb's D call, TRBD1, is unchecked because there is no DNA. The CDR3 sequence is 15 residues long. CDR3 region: CASSLAQGAGTEAFF.

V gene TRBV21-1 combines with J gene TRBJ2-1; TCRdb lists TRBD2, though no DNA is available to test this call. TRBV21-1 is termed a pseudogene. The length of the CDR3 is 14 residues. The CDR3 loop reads CASSKACLAGEQFF.

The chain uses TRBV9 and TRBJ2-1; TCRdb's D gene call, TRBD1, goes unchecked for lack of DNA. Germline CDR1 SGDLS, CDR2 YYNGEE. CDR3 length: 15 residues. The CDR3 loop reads CASSPVGWGINEQFF.

CDR3 loop: CSASPRDSVEKLFF. This chain joins TRBV20-1 and TRBJ1-4; TCRdb's D call, TRBD1, is unchecked because there is no DNA. The CDR3 length is 14 residues. From germline, CDR1 is DFQATT and CDR2 SNEGSKA (reference sequence).

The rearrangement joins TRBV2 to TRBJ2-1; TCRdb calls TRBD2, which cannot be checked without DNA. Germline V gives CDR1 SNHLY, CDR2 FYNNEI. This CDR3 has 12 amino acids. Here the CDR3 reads CASRRLDNEQFF.

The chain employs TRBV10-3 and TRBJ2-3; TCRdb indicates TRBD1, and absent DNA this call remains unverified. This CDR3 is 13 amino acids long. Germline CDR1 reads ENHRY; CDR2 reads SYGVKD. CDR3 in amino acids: CAISPGVVATQYF.

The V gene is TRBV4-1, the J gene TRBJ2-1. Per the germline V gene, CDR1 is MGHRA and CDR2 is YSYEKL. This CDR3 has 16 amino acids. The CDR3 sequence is CASSQDLASVWNEQFF.

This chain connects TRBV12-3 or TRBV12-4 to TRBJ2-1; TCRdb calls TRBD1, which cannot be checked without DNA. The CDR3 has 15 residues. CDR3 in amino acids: CASSLQGSLDNEQFF.

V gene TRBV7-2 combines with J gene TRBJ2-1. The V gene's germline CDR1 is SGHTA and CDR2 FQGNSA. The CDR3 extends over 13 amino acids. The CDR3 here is CASRNPTDNEQFF. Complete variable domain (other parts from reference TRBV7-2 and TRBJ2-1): GAGVSQSPSNKVTEKGKDVELRCDPISGHTALYWYRQSLGQGLEFLIYFQGNSAPDKSGLPSDRFSAERTGGSVSTLTIQRTQQEDSAVYLCASRNPTDNEQFFGPGTRLTVL.

CDR3 sequence reads: CASSSHGTDLSEQYF. The V and J genes are TRBV5-1 and TRBJ2-7; TCRdb's D call, TRBD1, is unchecked because there is no DNA. This CDR3 spans 15 amino acids. Germline V lookup: CDR1 SGHRS, CDR2 YFSETQ. The whole variable domain, remainder taken from reference TRBV5-1 and TRBJ2-7, is KAGVTQTPRYLIKTRGQQVTLSCSPISGHRSVSWYQQTPGQGLQFLFEYFSETQRNKGNFPGRFSGRQFSNSRSEMNVSTLELGDSALYLCASSSHGTDLSEQYFGPGTRLTVT.

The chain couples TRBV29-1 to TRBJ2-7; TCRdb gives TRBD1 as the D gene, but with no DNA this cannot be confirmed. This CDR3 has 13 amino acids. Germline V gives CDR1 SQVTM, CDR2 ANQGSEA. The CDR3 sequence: CSVEDLRGHEQYF.

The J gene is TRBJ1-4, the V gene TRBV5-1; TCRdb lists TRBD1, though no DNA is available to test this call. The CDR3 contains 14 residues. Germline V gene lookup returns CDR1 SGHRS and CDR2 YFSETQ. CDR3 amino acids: CASSTRSRGEKLFF.

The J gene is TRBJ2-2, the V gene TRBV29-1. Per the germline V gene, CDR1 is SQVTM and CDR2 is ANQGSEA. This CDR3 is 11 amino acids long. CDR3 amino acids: CSARQNGELFF.

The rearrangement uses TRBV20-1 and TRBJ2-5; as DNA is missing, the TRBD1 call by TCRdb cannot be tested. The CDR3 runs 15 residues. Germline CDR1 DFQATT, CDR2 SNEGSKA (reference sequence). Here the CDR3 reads CSAREVGSRAGTQYF.

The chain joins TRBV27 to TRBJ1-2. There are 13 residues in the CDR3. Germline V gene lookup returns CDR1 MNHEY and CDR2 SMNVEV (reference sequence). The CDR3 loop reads CASSLYAGRGYTF.

CDR3 residues: CASSLVAHPRSTDTQYF. The rearrangement joins TRBV5-1 to TRBJ2-3; the D call from TCRdb, TRBD2, cannot be confirmed without DNA. This CDR3 has 17 residues. Germline V CDR1 and CDR2: SGHRS, YFSETQ.

CDR3 residues: CASSLLAGETYEQYF. The chain couples TRBV5-1 to TRBJ2-7; the D call of TRBD2 rests on TCRdb alone, since no DNA is present to check it. This CDR3 is 15 amino acids long. Germline V gives CDR1 SGHRS, CDR2 YFSETQ.

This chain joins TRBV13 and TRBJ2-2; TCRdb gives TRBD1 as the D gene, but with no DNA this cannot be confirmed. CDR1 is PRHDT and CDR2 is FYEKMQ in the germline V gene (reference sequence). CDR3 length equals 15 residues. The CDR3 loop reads CASSPRPRPAGELFF.

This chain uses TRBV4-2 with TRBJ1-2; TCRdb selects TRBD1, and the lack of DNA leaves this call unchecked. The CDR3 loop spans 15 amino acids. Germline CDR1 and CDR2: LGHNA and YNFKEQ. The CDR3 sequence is CASSQDDPIPGGYTF.

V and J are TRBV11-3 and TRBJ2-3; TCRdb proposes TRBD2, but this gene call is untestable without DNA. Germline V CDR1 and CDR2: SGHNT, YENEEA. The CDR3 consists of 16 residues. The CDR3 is CASSLELAGGQDTQYF.

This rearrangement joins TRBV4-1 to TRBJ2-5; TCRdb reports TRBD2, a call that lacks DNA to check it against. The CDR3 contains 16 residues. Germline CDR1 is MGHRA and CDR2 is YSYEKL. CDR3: CASSQVLLAVQETQYF.

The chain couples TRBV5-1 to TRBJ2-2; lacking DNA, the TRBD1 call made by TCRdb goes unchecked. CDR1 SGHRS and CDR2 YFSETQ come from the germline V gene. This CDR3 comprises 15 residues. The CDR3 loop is CASRPGQHITGELFF. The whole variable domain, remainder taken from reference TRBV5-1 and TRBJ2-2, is KAGVTQTPRYLIKTRGQQVTLSCSPISGHRSVSWYQQTPGQGLQFLFEYFSETQRNKGNFPGRFSGRQFSNSRSEMNVSTLELGDSALYLCASRPGQHITGELFFGEGSRLTVL.

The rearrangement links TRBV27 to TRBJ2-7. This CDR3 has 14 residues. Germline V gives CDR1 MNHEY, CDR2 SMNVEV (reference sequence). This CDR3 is CASSPSTGPYEQYF.

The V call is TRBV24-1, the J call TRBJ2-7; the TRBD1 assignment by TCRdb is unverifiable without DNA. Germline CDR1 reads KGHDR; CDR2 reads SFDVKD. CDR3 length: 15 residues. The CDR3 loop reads CATSDPSNPRNEQYF.